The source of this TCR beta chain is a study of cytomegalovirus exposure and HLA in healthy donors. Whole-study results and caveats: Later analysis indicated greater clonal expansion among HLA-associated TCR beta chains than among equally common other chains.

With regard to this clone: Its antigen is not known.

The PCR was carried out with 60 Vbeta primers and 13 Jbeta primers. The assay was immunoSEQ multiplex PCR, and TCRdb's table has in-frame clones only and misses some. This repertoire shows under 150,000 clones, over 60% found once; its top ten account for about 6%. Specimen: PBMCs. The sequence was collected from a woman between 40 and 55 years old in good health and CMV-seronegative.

The DNA for the CDR3 is TGTGCCAGCAGTTTGGTCCACGGGGTTCCCCACGAGCAGTACTTC. Translating gives CASSLVHGVPHEQYF. The chain links TRBV28 to TRBJ2-7; tentative D call: TRBD2 (5 bases). The CDR3 spans 15 residues. Between the trimmed V and J ends, which lost 3 bases and 5 bases, there was a span of 17 bases. Per germline, CDR1 MDHEN and CDR2 SYDVKM.